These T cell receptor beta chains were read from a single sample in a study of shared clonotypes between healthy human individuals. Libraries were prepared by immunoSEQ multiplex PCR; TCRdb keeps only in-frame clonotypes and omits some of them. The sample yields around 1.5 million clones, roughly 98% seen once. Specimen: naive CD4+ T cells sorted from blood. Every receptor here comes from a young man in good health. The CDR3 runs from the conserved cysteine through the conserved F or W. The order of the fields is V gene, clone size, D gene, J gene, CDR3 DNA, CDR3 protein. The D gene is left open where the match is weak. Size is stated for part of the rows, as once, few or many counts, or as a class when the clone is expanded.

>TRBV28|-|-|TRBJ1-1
TGTGCCAGCAGTTCCCTAATAGACAGGAACACTGAAGCTTTCTTT
CASSSLIDRNTEAFF
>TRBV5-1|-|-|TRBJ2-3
TGCGCCAGCAGGCTTGGCGGACGAACTAGCACAGATACGCAGTATTTT
CASRLGGRTSTDTQYF
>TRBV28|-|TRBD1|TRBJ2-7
TGTGCCAGCAGTTTACCTCCAGGGACAGGGGTCTACGAGCAGTACTTC
CASSLPPGTGVYEQYF
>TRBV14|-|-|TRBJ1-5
TGTGCCAGCAGCCAAGGGGAGCAGCCCCAGCATTTT
CASSQGEQPQHF
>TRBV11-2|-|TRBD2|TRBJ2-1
TGTGCCAGCAGCTTCGCAGGGCGGGAGGTGGATGAGCAGTTCTTC
CASSFAGREVDEQFF
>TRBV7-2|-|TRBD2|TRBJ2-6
TGTGCCAGCAGCTTAATTAGCGGGGCTACTTCTGGGGCCAACGTCCTGACTTTC
CASSLISGATSGANVLTF
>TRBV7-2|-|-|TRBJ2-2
TGTGCCAGCAGCACGGGACCTACCGGGGAGCTGTTTTTT
CASSTGPTGELFF
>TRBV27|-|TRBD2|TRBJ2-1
TGTGCCAGCGGAACTAGCGGGAGGCGGAGCTCCTACAATGAGCAGTTCTTC
CASGTSGRRSSYNEQFF
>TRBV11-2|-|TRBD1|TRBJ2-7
TGTGCCAGCAGCTTTGACAGGGGCTACGAGCAGTACTTC
CASSFDRGYEQYF
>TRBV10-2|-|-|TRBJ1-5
TGCGCCAGCAGTGAGTCGACGCACAAGCCCCAGCATTTT
CASSESTHKPQHF
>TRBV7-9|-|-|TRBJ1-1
TGTGCCAGCAGCCTCCTCGGGGGGAGGAACACTGAAGCTTTCTTT
CASSLLGGRNTEAFF
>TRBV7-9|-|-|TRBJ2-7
TGTGCCAGCAGCTTTGCCCAGAGCTCCTACGAGCAGTACTTC
CASSFAQSSYEQYF
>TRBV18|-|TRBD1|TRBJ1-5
TGTGCCAGCTCCCAGGACAGGGGTAGCCAGCCCCAGCATTTT
CASSQDRGSQPQHF
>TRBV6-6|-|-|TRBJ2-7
TGTGCCAGCAGAACAGACAAGGAAATTACCTACGAGCAGTACTTC
CASRTDKEITYEQYF
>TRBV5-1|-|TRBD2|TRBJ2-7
TGCGCCAGCAGCTTGTGGAGCGGGAGGGCTGTTCGCGAGCAGTACTTC
CASSLWSGRAVREQYF
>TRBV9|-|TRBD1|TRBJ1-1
TGTGCCAGCAGCGTAGGACAGGGTAACACTGAAGCTTTCTTT
CASSVGQGNTEAFF
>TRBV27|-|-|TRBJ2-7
TGTGCCAGCGGGGGACAAACCGGGATCGAGCAGTACTTC
CASGGQTGIEQYF
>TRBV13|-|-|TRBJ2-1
TGTGCCAGCAGCTTGGGCATCGTTGAGCAGTTCTTC
CASSLGIVEQFF
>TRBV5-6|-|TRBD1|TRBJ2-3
TGTGCCAGCAGCTTGGGTTTTTGGACAGGTGAAGATACGCAGTATTTT
CASSLGFWTGEDTQYF
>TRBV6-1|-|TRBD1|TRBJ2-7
TGTGCCAGCACTCCCCGGGACAGGGGGGTCGAGCAGTACTTC
CASTPRDRGVEQYF
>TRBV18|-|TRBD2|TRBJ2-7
TGTGCCAGCTCTTCCAAGGCAGATCTAGCGGGAGGGAAATACGAGCAGTACTTC
CASSSKADLAGGKYEQYF
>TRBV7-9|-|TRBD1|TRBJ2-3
TGTGCCAGCAGCCCGACAGGGTTTCACACAGATACGCAGTATTTT
CASSPTGFHTDTQYF
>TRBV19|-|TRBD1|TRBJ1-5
TGTGCCAGTAGTATTTGGACAGGGAACGAAGGCAATCAGCCCCAGCATTTT
CASSIWTGNEGNQPQHF
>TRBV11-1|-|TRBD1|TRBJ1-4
TGTGCCAGCAGCTTCGGACAGGGTTTGAAACTGTTTTTT
CASSFGQGLKLFF
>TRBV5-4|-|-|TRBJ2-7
TGTGCCAGCAGCTCCCCATGGACTAATAGGGGCGAGCAGTACTTC
CASSSPWTNRGEQYF
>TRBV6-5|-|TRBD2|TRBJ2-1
TGTGCCAGCAGGTTAGCGGGAGTACCCTACAATGAGCAGTTCTTC
CASRLAGVPYNEQFF
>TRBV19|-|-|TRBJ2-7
TGTGCCAGTACCTCTGCTGGGGCCTCAAAGTACTTC
CASTSAGASKYF
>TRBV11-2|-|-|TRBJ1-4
TGTGCCAGCAGCTTAGGACAGCAGCAATTTAATGAAAAACTGTTTTTT
CASSLGQQQFNEKLFF
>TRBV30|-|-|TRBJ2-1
TGTGCCTGGAACGGGGGAAGCTCCTACAATGAGCAGTTCTTC
CAWNGGSSYNEQFF
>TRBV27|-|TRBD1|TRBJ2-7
TGTGCCAGCAGGACGGGACAGGGAAGGGACGAGCAGTACTTC
CASRTGQGRDEQYF
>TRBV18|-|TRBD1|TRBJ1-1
TGTGCCAGCTCTTCAAACAGGGGAAACACTGAAGCTTTCTTT
CASSSNRGNTEAFF
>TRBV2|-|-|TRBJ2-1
TGTGCCAGCAAGCGTGGGGGGACCTACAATGAGCAGTTCTTC
CASKRGGTYNEQFF
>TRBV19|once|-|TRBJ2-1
TGTGCCAGTAGTATTATCTTTGTGGGCGGGACATCCTACAATGAGCAGTTCTTC
CASSIIFVGGTSYNEQFF
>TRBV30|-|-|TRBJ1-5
TGTGCCTGGAGTGGCAGGGGTTGGTTTCAGCCCCAGCATTTT
CAWSGRGWFQPQHF
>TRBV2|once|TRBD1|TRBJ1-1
TGTGCCAGCAAAGGAGGGGGCCAAAACACTGAAGCTTTCTTT
CASKGGGQNTEAFF
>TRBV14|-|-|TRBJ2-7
TGTGCCAGCAGCCAAGGCTACGAGCAGTACTTC
CASSQGYEQYF
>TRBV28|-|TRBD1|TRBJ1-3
TGTGCCAGCAGTCAGGGGGGCTCCCCGGAGGGAAACACCATATATTTT
CASSQGGSPEGNTIYF
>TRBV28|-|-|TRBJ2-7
TGTGCCAGCAGTCCCCGAGAAGAGCAGTACTTC
CASSPREEQYF
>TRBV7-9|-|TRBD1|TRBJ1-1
TGTGCCAGCAGCCCTCGGGACAGACTGAACACTGAAGCTTTCTTT
CASSPRDRLNTEAFF
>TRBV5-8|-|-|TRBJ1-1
TGTGCCAGCAGCTTGGAGCATCGTAACGCTTTCTTT
CASSLEHRNAFF
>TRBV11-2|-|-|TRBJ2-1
TGTGCCAGCAGCTTAGACGGGTGGCGGTCCTACAATGAGCAGTTCTTC
CASSLDGWRSYNEQFF
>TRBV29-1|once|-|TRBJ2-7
TGCAGCGTTGTAACAGGGAAAAGCTCCTACGAGCAGTACTTC
CSVVTGKSSYEQYF
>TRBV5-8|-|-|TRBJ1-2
TGTGCCAGCAGCCTGGCAAGGAGGGAATCCTATGGCTACACCTTC
CASSLARRESYGYTF
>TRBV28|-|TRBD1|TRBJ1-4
TGTGCCAGCAGTCCACCCCCAGACAGGGGGTTCTTCGATGAAAAACTGTTTTTT
CASSPPPDRGFFDEKLFF
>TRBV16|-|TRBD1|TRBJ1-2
TGTGCCAGCAGCCAATCCTACAGGGGTAGCTATGGCTACACCTTC
CASSQSYRGSYGYTF
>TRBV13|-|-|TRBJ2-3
TGTGCCAGCAGCTTACCCCAAGGCGTGGGCACAGATACGCAGTATTTT
CASSLPQGVGTDTQYF
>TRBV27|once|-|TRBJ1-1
TGTGCCAGCAGTTCCGGGGGTATGGGTGACACTGAAGCTTTCTTT
CASSSGGMGDTEAFF
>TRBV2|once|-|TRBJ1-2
TGTGCCAGCATCCCTGTGGAACCAAATTCTGGCTACACCTTC
CASIPVEPNSGYTF
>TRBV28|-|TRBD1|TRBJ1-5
TGTGCCAGCAGTCTTCAGACAGGGTTATACAATCAGCCCCAGCATTTT
CASSLQTGLYNQPQHF
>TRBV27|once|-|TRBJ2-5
TGTGCCAGCGGGAAGTACCAAGAGACCCAGTACTTC
CASGKYQETQYF
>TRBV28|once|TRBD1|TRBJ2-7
TGTGCCAGCAGTTTAAGGGACAGGGGTCGTAACGAGCAGTACTTC
CASSLRDRGRNEQYF
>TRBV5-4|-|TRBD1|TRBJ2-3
TGTGCCAGCAGCGACCGGGACAGAGTCACAGATACGCAGTATTTT
CASSDRDRVTDTQYF
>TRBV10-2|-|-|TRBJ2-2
TGCGCCAGCAAGGGTTTGGAAGGGACGGACACCGGGGAGCTGTTTTTT
CASKGLEGTDTGELFF
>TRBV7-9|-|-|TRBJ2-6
TGTGCCAGCAGCTTCAGGGGCACTGGGGCCAACGTCTTGACTTTC
CASSFRGTGANVLTF
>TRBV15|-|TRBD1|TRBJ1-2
TGTGCCACCAGCCCCCCCGGGACAGGGGGCCGTGGCTACACCTTC
CATSPPGTGGRGYTF